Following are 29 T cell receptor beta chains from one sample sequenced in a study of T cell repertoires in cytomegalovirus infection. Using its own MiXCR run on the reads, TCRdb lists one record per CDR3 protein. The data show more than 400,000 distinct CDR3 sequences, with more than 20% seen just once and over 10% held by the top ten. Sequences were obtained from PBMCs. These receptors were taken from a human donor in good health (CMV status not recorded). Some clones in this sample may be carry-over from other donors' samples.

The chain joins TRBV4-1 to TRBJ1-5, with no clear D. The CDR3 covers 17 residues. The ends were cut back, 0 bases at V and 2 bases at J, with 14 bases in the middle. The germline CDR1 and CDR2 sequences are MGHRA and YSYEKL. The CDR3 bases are TGCGCCAGCAGCCAAGAGGTTGAGGTCTTCGGCAATCAGCCCCAGCATTTT. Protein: CASSQEVEVFGNQPQHF.

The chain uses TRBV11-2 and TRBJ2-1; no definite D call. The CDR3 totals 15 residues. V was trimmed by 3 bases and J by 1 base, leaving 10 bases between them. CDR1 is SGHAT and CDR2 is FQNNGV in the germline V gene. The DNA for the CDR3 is TGTGCCAGCAGCTTCTTCAGTCTTTCCTACAATGAGCAGTTCTTC. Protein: CASSFFSLSYNEQFF.

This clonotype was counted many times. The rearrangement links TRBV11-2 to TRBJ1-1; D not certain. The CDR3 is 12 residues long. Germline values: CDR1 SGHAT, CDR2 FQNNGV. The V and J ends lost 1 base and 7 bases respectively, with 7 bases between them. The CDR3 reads CASSLGPFEAFF. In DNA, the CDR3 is TGTGCCAGCAGCTTAGGACCCTTTGAAGCTTTCTTT. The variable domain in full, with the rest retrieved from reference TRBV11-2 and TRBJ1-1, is EAGVAQSPRYKIIEKRQSVAFWCNPISGHATLYWYQQILGQGPKLLIQFQNNGVVDDSQLPKDRFSAERLKGVDSTLKIQPAKLEDSAVYLCASSLGPFEAFFGQGTRLTVV.

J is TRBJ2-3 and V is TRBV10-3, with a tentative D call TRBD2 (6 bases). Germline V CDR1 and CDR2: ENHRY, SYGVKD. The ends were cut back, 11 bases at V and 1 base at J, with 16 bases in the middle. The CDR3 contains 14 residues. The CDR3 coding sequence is TGTGCCTCGTCGTGGCGGGAAGGCACAGATACGCAGTATTTT. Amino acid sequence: CASSWREGTDTQYF.

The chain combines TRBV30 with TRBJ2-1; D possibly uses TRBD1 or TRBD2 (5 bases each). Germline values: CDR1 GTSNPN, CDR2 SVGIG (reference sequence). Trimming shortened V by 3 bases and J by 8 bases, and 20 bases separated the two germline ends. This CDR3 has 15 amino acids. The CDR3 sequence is CAWRAGIGVGDEQFF. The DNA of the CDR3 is TGTGCCTGGAGGGCTGGGATCGGGGTGGGGGATGAGCAGTTCTTC.

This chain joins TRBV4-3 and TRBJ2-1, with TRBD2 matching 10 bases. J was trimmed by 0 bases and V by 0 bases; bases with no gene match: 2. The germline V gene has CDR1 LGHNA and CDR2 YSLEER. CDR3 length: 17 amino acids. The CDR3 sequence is CASSQESSGSSYNEQFF. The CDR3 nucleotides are TGCGCCAGCAGCCAAGAGTCTAGCGGGAGCTCCTACAATGAGCAGTTCTTC.

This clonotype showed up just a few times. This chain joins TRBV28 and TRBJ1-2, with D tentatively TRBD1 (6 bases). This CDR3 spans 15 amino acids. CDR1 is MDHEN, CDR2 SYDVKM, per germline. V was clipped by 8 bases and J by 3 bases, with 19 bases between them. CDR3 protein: CASGTTGIWDYGYTF. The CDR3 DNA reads TGTGCCAGCGGGACTACAGGGATATGGGACTATGGCTACACCTTC.

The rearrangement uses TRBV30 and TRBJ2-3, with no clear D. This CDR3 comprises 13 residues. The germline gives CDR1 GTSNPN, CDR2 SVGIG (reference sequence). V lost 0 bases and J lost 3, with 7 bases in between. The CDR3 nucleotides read TGTGCCTGGAGTGTTTCTTTTACAGATACGCAGTATTTT. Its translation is CAWSVSFTDTQYF.

Written as DNA, the CDR3 is TGTGCCAGTAGTATCCGCGACATCCCTGGGGCCAACGTCCTGACTTTC. Translated: CASSIRDIPGANVLTF. The genes are TRBV19 and TRBJ2-6; the D is unclear. Germline CDR1 LNHDA, CDR2 SQIVND (reference sequence). Trimming shortened V by 3 bases and J by 2 bases, and 11 bases separated the two germline ends. CDR3 length: 16 residues.

The CDR3 sequence: CSARLAGAPRAGELFF. In nucleotides, the CDR3 is TGCAGCGCCCGACTAGCGGGAGCTCCCCGAGCCGGGGAGCTGTTTTTT. The V call is TRBV29-1, the J call TRBJ2-2, with TRBD2 identical over 12 bases. Looked up from germline, CDR1 is SQVTM and CDR2 is ANQGSEA. The ends lost 7 bases at V and 6 bases at J; junction bases unmatched: 12. This CDR3 region has 16 residues.

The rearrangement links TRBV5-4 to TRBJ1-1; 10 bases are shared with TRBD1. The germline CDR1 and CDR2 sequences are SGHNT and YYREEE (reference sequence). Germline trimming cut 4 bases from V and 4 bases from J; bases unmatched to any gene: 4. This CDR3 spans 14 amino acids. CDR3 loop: CASSRGQGSTEAFF. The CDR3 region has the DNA TGTGCCAGCAGCCGGGGACAGGGGAGCACTGAAGCTTTCTTT.

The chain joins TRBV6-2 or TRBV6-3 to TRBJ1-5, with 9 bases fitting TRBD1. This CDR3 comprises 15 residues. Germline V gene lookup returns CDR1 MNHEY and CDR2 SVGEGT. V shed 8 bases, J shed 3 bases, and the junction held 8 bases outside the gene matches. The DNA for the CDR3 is TGTGCCAGCGGGGCTTGGGACAGGGACAATCAGCCCCAGCATTTT. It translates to CASGAWDRDNQPQHF.

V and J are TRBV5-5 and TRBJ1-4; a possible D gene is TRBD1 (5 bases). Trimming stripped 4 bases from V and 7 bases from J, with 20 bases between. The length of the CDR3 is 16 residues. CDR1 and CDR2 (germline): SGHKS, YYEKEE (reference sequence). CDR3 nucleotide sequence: TGTGCCAGCAGCCTACCGGATGAGGGTAGGGGTGAAAAACTGTTTTTT. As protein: CASSLPDEGRGEKLFF.

The CDR3 sequence is CASSQDRSSYEQYV. CDR3 in DNA: TGTGCCAGCAGCCAGGACAGGAGCTCCTACGAGCAGTACGTC. The V gene is TRBV6-1, the J gene TRBJ2-7; 7 bases align to TRBD1. Germline trimming cut 6 bases from V and 0 bases from J; bases unmatched to any gene: 5. The CDR3 contains 14 residues. Germline V lookup: CDR1 MNHNS, CDR2 SASEGT.

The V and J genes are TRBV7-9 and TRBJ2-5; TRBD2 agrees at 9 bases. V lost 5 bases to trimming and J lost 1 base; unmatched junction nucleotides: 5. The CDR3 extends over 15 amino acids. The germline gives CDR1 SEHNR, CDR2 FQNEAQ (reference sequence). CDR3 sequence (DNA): TGTGCCAGCAGCAACTTACTAGCGGGCCAAGAGACCCAGTACTTC. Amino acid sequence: CASSNLLAGQETQYF.

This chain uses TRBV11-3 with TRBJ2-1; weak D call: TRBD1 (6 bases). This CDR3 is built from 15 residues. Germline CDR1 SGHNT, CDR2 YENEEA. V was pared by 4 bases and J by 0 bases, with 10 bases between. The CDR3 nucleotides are TGTGCCAGCAGCTGGGGACAACCCTCCTACAATGAGCAGTTCTTC. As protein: CASSWGQPSYNEQFF.

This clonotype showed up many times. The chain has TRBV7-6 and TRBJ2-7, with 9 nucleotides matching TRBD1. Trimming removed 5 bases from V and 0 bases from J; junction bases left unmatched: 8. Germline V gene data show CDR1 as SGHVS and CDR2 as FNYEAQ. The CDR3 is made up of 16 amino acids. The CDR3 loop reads CASSPPSGQGSYEQYF. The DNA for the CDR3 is TGTGCCAGCAGCCCCCCCTCGGGACAGGGCTCCTACGAGCAGTACTTC.

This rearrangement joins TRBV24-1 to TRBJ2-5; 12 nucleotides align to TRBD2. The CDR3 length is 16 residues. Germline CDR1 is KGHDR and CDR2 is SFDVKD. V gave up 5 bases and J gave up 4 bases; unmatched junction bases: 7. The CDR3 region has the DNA TGTGCCACCAGTGTCCGAGGACTAGCGGGAAGAGAGACCCAGTACTTC. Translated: CATSVRGLAGRETQYF.

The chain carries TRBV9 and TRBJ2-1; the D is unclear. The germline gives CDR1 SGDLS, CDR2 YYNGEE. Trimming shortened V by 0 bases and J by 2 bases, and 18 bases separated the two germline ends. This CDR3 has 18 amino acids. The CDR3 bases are TGTGCCAGCAGCGTAGCTGGTATTTCGGGTACCACCTACAATGAGCAGTTCTTC. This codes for CASSVAGISGTTYNEQFF. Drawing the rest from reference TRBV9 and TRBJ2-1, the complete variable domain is DSGVTQTPKHLITATGQRVTLRCSPRSGDLSVYWYQQSLDQGLQFLIQYYNGEERAKGNILERFSAQQFPDLHSELNLSSLELGDSALYFCASSVAGISGTTYNEQFFGPGTRLTVL.

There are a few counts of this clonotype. CDR3 region: CASSPRSQGDEKLFF. The CDR3 DNA is TGTGCCAGCAGCCCTCGGTCACAGGGGGACGAAAAACTGTTTTTT. The V and J genes are TRBV7-8 and TRBJ1-4; 8 bases match TRBD1. Germline V CDR1 and CDR2: SGHVS, FQNEAQ. With 5 bases clipped from V and 8 bases from J, the junction kept 10 bases outside the gene matches. The CDR3 runs to 15 residues.

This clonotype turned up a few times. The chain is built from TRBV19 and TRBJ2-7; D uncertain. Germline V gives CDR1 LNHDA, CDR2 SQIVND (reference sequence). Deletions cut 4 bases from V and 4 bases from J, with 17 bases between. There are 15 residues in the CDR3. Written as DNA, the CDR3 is TGTGCCAGTAGTACCATATCGGAATTCTCATACGAGCAGTACTTC. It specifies CASSTISEFSYEQYF.

DNA of the CDR3: TGTGCCAGCAGCTTTGGCGGGAGTCGGAATGAGCAGTTCTTC. Amino acid sequence: CASSFGGSRNEQFF. The chain has TRBV7-2 and TRBJ2-1, with 7 bases matching TRBD2. CDR1 SGHTA and CDR2 FQGNSA come from the germline V gene. With 3 bases clipped from V and 7 bases from J, the junction kept 6 bases outside the gene matches. This CDR3 has 14 amino acids.

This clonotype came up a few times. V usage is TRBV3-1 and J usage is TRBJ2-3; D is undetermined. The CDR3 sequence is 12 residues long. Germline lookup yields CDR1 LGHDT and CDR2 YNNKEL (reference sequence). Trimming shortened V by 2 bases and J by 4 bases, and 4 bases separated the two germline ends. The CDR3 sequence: CASSQLADTQYF. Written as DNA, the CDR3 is TGTGCCAGCAGCCAATTAGCAGATACGCAGTATTTT.

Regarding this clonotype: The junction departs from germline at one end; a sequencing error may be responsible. This chain's CDR3 is CASSRITSGTNTGELFF. The CDR3 DNA reads as TGTGCTAGCAGCCGAATAACTAGCGGGACTAACACCGGGGAGCTGTTTTTT. This chain uses TRBV7-7 with TRBJ2-2, with TRBD2 matching 10 bases. The germline V gene has CDR1 SSHAT and CDR2 FNYEAQ (reference sequence). The CDR3 loop spans 17 amino acids.

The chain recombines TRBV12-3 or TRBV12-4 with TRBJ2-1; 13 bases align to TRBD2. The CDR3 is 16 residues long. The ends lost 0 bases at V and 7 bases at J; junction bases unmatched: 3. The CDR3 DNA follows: TGTGCCAGCAGTTTAGCGGGACTAGCGGGATTTAATGAGCAGTTCTTC. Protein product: CASSLAGLAGFNEQFF.

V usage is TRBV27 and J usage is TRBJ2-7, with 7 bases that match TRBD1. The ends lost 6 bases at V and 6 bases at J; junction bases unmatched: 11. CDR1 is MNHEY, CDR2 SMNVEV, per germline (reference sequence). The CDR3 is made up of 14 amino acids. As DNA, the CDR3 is TGTGCCAGCAGACCCGGGACAGCCTTTGGCGAGCAGTACTTC. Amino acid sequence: CASRPGTAFGEQYF.

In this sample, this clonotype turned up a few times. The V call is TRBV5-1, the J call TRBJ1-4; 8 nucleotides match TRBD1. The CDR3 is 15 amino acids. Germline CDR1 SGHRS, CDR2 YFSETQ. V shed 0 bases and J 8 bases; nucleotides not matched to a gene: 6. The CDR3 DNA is TGCGCCAGCAGCTTGGGGACAGGGTTGACCGAAAAACTGTTTTTT. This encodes CASSLGTGLTEKLFF.

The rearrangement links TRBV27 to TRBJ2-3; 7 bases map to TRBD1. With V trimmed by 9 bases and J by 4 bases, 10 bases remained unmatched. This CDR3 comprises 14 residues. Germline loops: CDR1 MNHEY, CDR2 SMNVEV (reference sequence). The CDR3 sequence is CASQRGHVSDTQYF. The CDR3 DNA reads TGTGCCAGTCAGAGGGGGCACGTATCAGATACGCAGTATTTT.

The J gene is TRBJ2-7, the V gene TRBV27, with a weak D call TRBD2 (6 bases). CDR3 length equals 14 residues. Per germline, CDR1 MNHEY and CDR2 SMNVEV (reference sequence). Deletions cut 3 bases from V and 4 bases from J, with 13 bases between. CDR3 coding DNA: TGTGCCAGCAGTTTGGCCGGGGGTCGGTACGAGCAGTACGTC. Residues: CASSLAGGRYEQYV.